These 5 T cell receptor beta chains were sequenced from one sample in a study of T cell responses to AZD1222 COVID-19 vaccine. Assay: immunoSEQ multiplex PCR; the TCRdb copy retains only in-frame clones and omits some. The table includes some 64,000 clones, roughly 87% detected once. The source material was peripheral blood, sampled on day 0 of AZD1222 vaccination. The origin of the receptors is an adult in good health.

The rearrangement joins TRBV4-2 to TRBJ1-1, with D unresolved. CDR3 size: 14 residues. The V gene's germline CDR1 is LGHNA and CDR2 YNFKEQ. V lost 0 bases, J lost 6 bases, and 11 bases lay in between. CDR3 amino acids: CASSQDRARSEAFF. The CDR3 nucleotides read TGTGCCAGCAGCCAAGATAGGGCGCGGTCTGAAGCTTTCTTT.

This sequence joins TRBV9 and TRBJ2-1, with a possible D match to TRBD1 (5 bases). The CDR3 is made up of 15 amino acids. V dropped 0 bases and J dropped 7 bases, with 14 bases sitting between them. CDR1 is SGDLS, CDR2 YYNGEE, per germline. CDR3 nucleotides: TGTGCCAGCAGCGTAGAAATGCCAGGGTTAAATGAGCAGTTCTTC. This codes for CASSVEMPGLNEQFF.

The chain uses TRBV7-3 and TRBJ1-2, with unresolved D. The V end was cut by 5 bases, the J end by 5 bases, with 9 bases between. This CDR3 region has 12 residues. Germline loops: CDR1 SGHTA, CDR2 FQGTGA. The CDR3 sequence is CASSREGYGYTF. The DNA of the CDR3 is TGTGCCAGCAGCCGTGAGGGTTATGGCTACACCTTC.

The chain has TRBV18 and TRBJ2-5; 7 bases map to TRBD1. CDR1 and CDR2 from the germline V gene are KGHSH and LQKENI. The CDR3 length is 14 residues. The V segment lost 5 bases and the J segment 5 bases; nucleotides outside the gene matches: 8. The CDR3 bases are TGTGCCAGCTCAAGTACAGGGGCCTTGGAGACCCAGTACTTC. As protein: CASSSTGALETQYF. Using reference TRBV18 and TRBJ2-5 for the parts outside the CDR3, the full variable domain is NAGVMQNPRHLVRRRGQEARLRCSPMKGHSHVYWYRQLPEEGLKFMVYLQKENIIDESGMPKERFSAEFPKEGPSILRIQQVVRGDSAAYFCASSSTGALETQYFGPGTRLLVL.

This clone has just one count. The CDR3 protein is CASSRAAKETQYF. CDR3 DNA: TGCGCCAGCAGCCGAGCGGCGAAAGAGACCCAGTACTTC. This sequence joins TRBV4-1 and TRBJ2-5, with D possibly TRBD2 on 5 matching bases. Germline V gene sequence: CDR1 MGHRA, CDR2 YSYEKL. V gave up 4 bases and J gave up 3 bases, with 9 bases separating them. CDR3 length: 13 residues.